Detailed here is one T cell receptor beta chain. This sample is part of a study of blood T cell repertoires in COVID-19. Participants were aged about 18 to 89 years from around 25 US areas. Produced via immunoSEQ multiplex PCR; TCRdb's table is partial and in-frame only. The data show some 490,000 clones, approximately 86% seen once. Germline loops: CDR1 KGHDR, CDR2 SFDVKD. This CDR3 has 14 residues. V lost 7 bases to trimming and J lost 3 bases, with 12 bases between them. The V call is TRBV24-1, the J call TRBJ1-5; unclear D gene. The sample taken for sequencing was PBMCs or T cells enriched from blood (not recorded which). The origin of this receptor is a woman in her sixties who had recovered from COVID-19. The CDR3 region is CATRVARSNQPQHF. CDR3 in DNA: TGTGCCACCAGGGTGGCCAGGTCCAATCAGCCCCAGCATTTT.